One sample yielded the 7 T cell receptor beta chains listed below, sequenced in a study of T cell responses to AZD1222 COVID-19 vaccine. The protocol was immunoSEQ multiplex PCR, while the TCRdb copy is restricted to in-frame clones and leaves out a portion. Seen here are 190,000 or so clones, more than 70% observed once, and the top ten hold around 26%. The material was peripheral blood, obtained 28 days after the second AZD1222 dose. The receptors originated from an adult who received the AZD1222 COVID-19 vaccine.

The J gene is TRBJ1-1, the V gene TRBV28, with TRBD1 as a possible D gene (6 bases). The CDR3 consists of 12 residues. Germline CDR1 reads MDHEN; CDR2 reads SYDVKM. V dropped 5 bases and J dropped 6 bases, with 10 bases sitting between them. The CDR3 DNA sequence: TGTGCCAGCAGTGGAGAGGGGGCTGAAGCTTTCTTT. This translates into CASSGEGAEAFF.

The gene calls are TRBV9 and TRBJ2-2; 8 bases agree with TRBD2. The V and J ends lost 1 base and 4 bases, in that order; junction bases with no gene match: 3. The CDR3 contains 15 residues. Germline V lookup: CDR1 SGDLS, CDR2 YYNGEE. The CDR3 is CASSVTGGFTGELFF. The DNA of the CDR3 is TGTGCCAGCAGCGTAACGGGAGGGTTCACCGGGGAGCTGTTTTTT.

The chain employs TRBV28 and TRBJ2-1; tentative D call: TRBD1 (6 bases). V lost 5 bases to trimming and J lost 6 bases, with 14 bases between them. This CDR3 is built from 14 residues. Germline CDR1 reads MDHEN; CDR2 reads SYDVKM. CDR3 loop: CASSPLRQVNEQFF. The CDR3 coding sequence is TGTGCCAGCAGTCCCCTTAGACAGGTCAATGAGCAGTTCTTC.

The CDR3 loop is CASSPAGGPYREQFF. CDR3 in DNA: TGTGCCAGCAGTCCCGCGGGAGGGCCTTATCGGGAGCAGTTCTTC. The J gene is TRBJ2-1, the V gene TRBV28, with TRBD2 matching 9 bases. The V gene's germline CDR1 is MDHEN and CDR2 SYDVKM. Trimming at V came to 5 bases and at J to 10 bases, leaving 12 bases not matched to a gene. The CDR3 is 15 residues long.

V and J are TRBV9 and TRBJ1-1; D ambiguous. V lost 2 bases, J lost 4 bases, and 9 bases lay in between. The CDR3 runs to 13 residues. Germline CDR1 is SGDLS and CDR2 is YYNGEE. The CDR3 loop is CASSVVGSTEAFF. CDR3 bases: TGTGCCAGCAGCGTCGTCGGTTCCACTGAAGCTTTCTTT.

The rearrangement links TRBV12-3 or TRBV12-4 to TRBJ2-2; D gene unclear. The CDR3 has 13 amino acids. V was shortened by 5 bases and J by 4 bases, with 8 bases between the two germline ends. The DNA for the CDR3 is TGTGCCAGCAGTCATACCTTCACCGGGGAGCTGTTTTTT. The encoded protein is CASSHTFTGELFF.

The rearrangement links TRBV19 to TRBJ1-6; tentative D call: TRBD1 (5 bases). The CDR3 has 15 amino acids. V lost 5 bases to trimming and J lost 9 bases, with 17 bases between them. Looked up from germline, CDR1 is LNHDA and CDR2 is SQIVND (reference sequence). CDR3 in amino acids: CASSSIGGGGSPLHF. The CDR3 bases are TGTGCCAGTAGTTCAATCGGGGGGGGTGGTTCACCCCTCCACTTT.